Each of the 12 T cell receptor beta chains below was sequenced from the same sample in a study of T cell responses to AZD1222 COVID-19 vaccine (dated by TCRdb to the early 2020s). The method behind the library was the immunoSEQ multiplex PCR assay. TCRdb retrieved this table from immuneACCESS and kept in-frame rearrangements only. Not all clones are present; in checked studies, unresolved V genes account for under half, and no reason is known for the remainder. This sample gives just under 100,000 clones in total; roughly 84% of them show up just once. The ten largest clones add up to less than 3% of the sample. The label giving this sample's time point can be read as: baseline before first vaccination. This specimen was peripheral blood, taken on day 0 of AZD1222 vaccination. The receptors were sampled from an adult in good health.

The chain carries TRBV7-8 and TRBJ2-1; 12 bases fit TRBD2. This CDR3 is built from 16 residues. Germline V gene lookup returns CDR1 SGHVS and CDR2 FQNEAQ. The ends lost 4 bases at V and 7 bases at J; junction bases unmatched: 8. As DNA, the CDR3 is TGTGCCAGCAGCTCCCTAGGACTAGCGGGGCATAATGAGCAGTTCTTC. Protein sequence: CASSSLGLAGHNEQFF.

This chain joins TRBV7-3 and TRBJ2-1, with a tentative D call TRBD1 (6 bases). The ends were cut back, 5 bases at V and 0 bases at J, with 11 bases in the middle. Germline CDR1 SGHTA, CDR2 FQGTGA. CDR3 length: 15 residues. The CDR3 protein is CASSKGDTSYNEQFF. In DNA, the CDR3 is TGTGCCAGCAGCAAGGGGGACACCTCCTACAATGAGCAGTTCTTC. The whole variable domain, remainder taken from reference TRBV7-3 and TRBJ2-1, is GAGVSQTPSNKVTEKGKYVELRCDPISGHTALYWYRQSLGQGPEFLIYFQGTGAADDSGLPNDRFFAVRPEGSVSTLKIQRTERGDSAVYLCASSKGDTSYNEQFFGPGTRLTVL.

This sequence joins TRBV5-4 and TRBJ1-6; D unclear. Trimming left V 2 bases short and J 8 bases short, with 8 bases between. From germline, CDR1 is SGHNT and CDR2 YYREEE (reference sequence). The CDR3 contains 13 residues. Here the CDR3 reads CASSFDSDSPLHF. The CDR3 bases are TGTGCCAGCAGCTTTGATAGTGATTCACCCCTCCACTTT.

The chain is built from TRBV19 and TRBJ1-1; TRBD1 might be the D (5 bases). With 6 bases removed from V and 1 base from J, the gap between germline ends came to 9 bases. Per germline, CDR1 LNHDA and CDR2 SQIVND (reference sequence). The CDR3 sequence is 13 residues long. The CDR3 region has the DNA TGTGCCAGTAGGGGGGGACCGAACACTGAAGCTTTCTTT. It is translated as CASRGGPNTEAFF.

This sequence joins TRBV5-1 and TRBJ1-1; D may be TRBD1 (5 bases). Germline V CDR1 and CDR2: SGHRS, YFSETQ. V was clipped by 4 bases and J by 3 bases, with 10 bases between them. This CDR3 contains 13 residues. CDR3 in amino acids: CASSMRGDTEAFF. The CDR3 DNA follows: TGCGCCAGCAGCATGAGGGGCGACACTGAAGCTTTCTTT.

CDR3 in DNA: TGTGCCAGCAGTGGATACGCGGGGGGGGCAGATACGCAGTATTTT. It codes for CASSGYAGGADTQYF. The V gene is TRBV6-4, the J gene TRBJ2-3; TRBD2 matches 9 bases. In germline, CDR1 is MRHNA, CDR2 SNTAGT. The V segment lost 4 bases and the J segment 4 bases; nucleotides outside the gene matches: 6. The CDR3 spans 15 residues.

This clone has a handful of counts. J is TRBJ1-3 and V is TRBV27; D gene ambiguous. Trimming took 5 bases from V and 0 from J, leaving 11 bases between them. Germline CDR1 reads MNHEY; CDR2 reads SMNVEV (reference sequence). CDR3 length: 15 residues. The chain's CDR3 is CASSPRRTSGNTIYF. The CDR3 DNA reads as TGTGCCAGCAGTCCAAGACGGACCTCTGGAAACACCATATATTTT.

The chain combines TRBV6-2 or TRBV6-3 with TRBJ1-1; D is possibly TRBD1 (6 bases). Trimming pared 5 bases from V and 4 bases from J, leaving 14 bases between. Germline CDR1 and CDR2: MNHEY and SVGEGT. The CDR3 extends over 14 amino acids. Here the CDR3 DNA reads TGTGCCAGCAGTCCCAGGGGAGCCTTCACTGAAGCTTTCTTT. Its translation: CASSPRGAFTEAFF.

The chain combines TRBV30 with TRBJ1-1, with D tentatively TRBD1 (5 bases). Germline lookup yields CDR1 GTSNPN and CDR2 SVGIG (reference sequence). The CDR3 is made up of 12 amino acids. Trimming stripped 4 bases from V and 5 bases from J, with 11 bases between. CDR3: CAWNQGETEAFF. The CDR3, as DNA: TGTGCCTGGAATCAGGGTGAGACTGAAGCTTTCTTT.

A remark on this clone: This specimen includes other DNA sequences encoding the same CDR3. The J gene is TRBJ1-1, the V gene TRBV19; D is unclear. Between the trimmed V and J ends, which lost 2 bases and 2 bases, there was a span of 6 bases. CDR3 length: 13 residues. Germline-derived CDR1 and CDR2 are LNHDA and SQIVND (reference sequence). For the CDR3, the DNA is TGTGCCAGTAGTATAAACGTTAACACTGAAGCTTTCTTT. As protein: CASSINVNTEAFF.

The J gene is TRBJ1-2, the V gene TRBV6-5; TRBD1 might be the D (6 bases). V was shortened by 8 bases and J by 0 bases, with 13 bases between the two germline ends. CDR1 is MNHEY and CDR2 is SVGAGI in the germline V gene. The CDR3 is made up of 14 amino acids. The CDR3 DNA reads TGTGCCAGCCGTAGGGGGGGATCTAACTATGGCTACACCTTC. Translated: CASRRGGSNYGYTF.

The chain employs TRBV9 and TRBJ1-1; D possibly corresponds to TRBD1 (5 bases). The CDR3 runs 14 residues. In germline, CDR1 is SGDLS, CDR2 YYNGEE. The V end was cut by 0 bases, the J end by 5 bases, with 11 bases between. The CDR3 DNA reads TGTGCCAGCAGCGTAGGGGCGGGACGGACTGAAGCTTTCTTT. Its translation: CASSVGAGRTEAFF.